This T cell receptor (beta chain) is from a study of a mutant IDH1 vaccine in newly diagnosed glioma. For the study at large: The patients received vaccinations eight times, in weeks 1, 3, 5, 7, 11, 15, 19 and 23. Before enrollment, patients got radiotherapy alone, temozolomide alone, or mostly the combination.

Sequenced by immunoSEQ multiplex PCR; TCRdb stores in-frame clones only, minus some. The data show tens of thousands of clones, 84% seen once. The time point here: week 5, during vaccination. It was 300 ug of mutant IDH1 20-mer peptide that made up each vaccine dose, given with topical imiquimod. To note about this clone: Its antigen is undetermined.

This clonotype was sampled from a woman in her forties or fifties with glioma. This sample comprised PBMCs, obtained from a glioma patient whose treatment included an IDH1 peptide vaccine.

The CDR3 DNA reads as TGTGCCAGCGGGGAAGGGAACTACGAGCAGTACTTC. Translating it yields CASGEGNYEQYF. The chain joins TRBV25-1 to TRBJ2-7; unclear D gene. With 8 bases removed from V and 3 bases from J, the gap between germline ends came to 11 bases. Germline loops: CDR1 MGHDK, CDR2 SYGVNS. The CDR3 runs 12 residues.